One sample yielded the 25 T cell receptor beta chains listed below, sequenced in a study of identical twins. TCRdb called the 5' RACE reads again in MiXCR, with one record for every CDR3 protein. The sample records over 600,000 distinct CDR3 sequences, about 20% being singletons. The sample was also linked to a second study, of T cells expressing NK-cell markers.

Input material: PBMCs. These receptor sequences come from a woman aged 18-29 years in good health.

About this clonotype itself: Sequence at one end of the junction differs from germline and may be a read error. This chain connects TRBV5-1 to TRBJ2-1; TRBD1 aligns across 7 bases. The CDR3 is 12 amino acids. Germline values: CDR1 SGHRS, CDR2 YFSETQ. Here the CDR3 reads CASSPGDRAGKF. As DNA, the CDR3 is TGCGCCAGCAGCCCTGGCGACAGGGCCGGAAAGTTT.

Only a few counts were recorded for this clonotype. The genes are TRBV20-1 and TRBJ1-4, with a possible D match to TRBD1 (6 bases). CDR3 length equals 11 residues. CDR1 and CDR2 (germline): DFQATT, SNEGSKA (reference sequence). Trimming shortened V by 4 bases and J by 8 bases, and 8 bases separated the two germline ends. The DNA for the CDR3 is TGCAGTGCTACAGGGGAGGAAAAACTGTTTTTT. Its protein is CSATGEEKLFF.

This clonotype occurred a few times. The J gene is TRBJ2-7, the V gene TRBV12-3 or TRBV12-4; 10 bases line up with TRBD1. V gave up 7 bases and J gave up 4 bases; unmatched junction bases: 7. The CDR3 spans 14 residues. The CDR3 loop reads CASTQGQGVYEQYF. CDR3 sequence (DNA): TGTGCCAGCACCCAAGGACAGGGGGTTTACGAGCAGTACTTC.

The rearrangement uses TRBV2 and TRBJ2-7, with D hard to call. Germline V lookup: CDR1 SNHLY, CDR2 FYNNEI. This CDR3 spans 14 amino acids. V lost 6 bases and J 2 bases, leaving 14 bases between the germline ends. The CDR3 DNA reads TGTGCCAGCAGAGAAAGTACCTACCCCTACGAGCAGTACTTC. Amino acids: CASRESTYPYEQYF.

In this sample, this clonotype turned up many times. The V and J genes are TRBV20-1 and TRBJ2-7; tentative D call: TRBD1 (5 bases). Looked up from germline, CDR1 is DFQATT and CDR2 is SNEGSKA (reference sequence). With 3 bases removed from V and 0 bases from J, the gap between germline ends came to 9 bases. The CDR3 consists of 13 residues. The CDR3 sequence: CSASDSYSYEQYF. The DNA for the CDR3 is TGCAGTGCTAGCGACAGCTACTCCTACGAGCAGTACTTC.

This clonotype was seen more than once but under ten times. The chain has TRBV4-2 and TRBJ1-6; the D gene is possibly TRBD1 (5 bases). CDR3 length: 15 amino acids. Germline loops: CDR1 LGHNA, CDR2 YNFKEQ. V gave up 0 bases and J gave up 10 bases, with 13 bases separating them. This chain's CDR3 is CASSQDLGGKSPLHF. CDR3 nucleotides: TGTGCCAGCAGCCAAGATCTGGGGGGTAAATCACCCCTCCACTTT.

The CDR3 DNA follows: TGCAGTGCGGCCGGGACAGGGGAAAGGTTTAGCAATCAGCCCCAGCATTTT. Translating it yields CSAAGTGERFSNQPQHF. The rearrangement links TRBV20-1 to TRBJ1-5, with TRBD1 matching 10 bases. V lost 6 bases and J lost 0; bases outside the gene matches: 11. Germline V CDR1 and CDR2: DFQATT, SNEGSKA (reference sequence). CDR3 length equals 17 residues.

This sequence joins TRBV20-1 and TRBJ2-5; 8 positions agree with TRBD2. From germline, CDR1 is DFQATT and CDR2 SNEGSKA (reference sequence). V gave up 3 bases and J gave up 2 bases; unmatched junction bases: 8. The CDR3 length is 15 residues. The CDR3 region is CSASPSLAGQETQYF. The CDR3 nucleotides read TGCAGTGCTAGCCCTAGCCTAGCGGGTCAAGAGACCCAGTACTTC.

V and J are TRBV4-3 and TRBJ2-3; possible D gene TRBD2, 6 bases. The CDR3 consists of 14 residues. The V end was cut by 1 base, the J end by 6 bases, with 11 bases between. From germline, CDR1 is LGHNA and CDR2 YSLEER. The CDR3 sequence is CASSQVDGGDTQYF. The CDR3 DNA reads TGCGCCAGCAGCCAAGTCGATGGGGGGGATACGCAGTATTTT.

This clonotype has only a few counts. The chain links TRBV12-3 or TRBV12-4 to TRBJ2-3; the match to TRBD2 covers 7 bases. With 6 bases clipped from V and 2 bases from J, the junction kept 5 bases outside the gene matches. CDR3 size: 14 residues. The CDR3 sequence: CASRRAGTTDTQYF. The CDR3 region has the DNA TGTGCCAGCAGGAGAGCGGGAACCACAGATACGCAGTATTTT.

A single count supports this clonotype. The rearrangement joins TRBV12-3 or TRBV12-4 to TRBJ2-7; a possible D gene is TRBD2 (5 bases). V dropped 1 base and J dropped 7 bases, with 14 bases sitting between them. This CDR3 is 14 amino acids long. CDR3 region: CASSLGGVATEQYF. In nucleotides, the CDR3 is TGTGCCAGCAGTTTAGGGGGAGTCGCCACGGAGCAGTACTTC.

This clonotype was recorded many times. Here the CDR3 DNA reads TGCAGCGTTGAAATGCGGCTCCCGAATGGCTACACCTTC. Translating it yields CSVEMRLPNGYTF. The genes are TRBV29-1 and TRBJ1-2; D not resolved. This CDR3 is 13 amino acids long. V was cut by 2 bases and J by 6 bases, with 13 bases left in between. Germline-derived CDR1 and CDR2 are SQVTM and ANQGSEA.

This clonotype was counted a few times. The chain couples TRBV6-5 to TRBJ1-2; D gene uncertain. The V gene's germline CDR1 is MNHEY and CDR2 SVGAGI. V gave up 4 bases and J gave up 8 bases, with 20 bases separating them. The CDR3 is 15 amino acids. The CDR3 nucleotides read TGTGCCAGCAGTTCCGGGTGGGCAATTTCAAACGGCTACACCTTC. As protein: CASSSGWAISNGYTF.

In its sample, this clonotype was seen many times. The V call is TRBV15, the J call TRBJ2-2; D is perhaps TRBD2 (6 bases). The CDR3 length is 16 residues. The germline V gene encodes CDR1 LNHNV and CDR2 YYDKDF (reference sequence). Trimming left V 4 bases short and J 5 bases short, with 17 bases between. The CDR3 here is CATSTSGGMRTGELFF. CDR3 sequence (DNA): TGTGCCACCAGCACCAGTGGGGGGATGCGGACCGGGGAGCTGTTTTTT. Combining the CDR3 with reference TRBV15 and TRBJ2-2 gives the whole variable domain DAMVIQNPRYQVTQFGKPVTLSCSQTLNHNVMYWYQQKSSQAPKLLFHYYDKDFNNEADTPDNFQSRRPNTSFCFLDIRSPGLGDTAMYLCATSTSGGMRTGELFFGEGSRLTVL.

V usage is TRBV5-1 and J usage is TRBJ2-1, with D perhaps TRBD1 (5 bases). Germline V lookup: CDR1 SGHRS, CDR2 YFSETQ. This CDR3 has 13 amino acids. V was cut by 1 base and J by 7 bases, with 9 bases left in between. CDR3 loop: CASSLSRVNEQFF. CDR3 DNA: TGCGCCAGCAGCTTGAGCAGGGTGAATGAGCAGTTCTTC.

The chain joins TRBV20-1 to TRBJ2-1, with 9 bases that match TRBD2. Germline V gene data show CDR1 as DFQATT and CDR2 as SNEGSKA (reference sequence). There are 14 residues in the CDR3. J gave up 0 bases and V 8 bases, and 5 bases lay outside the gene matches. CDR3 DNA: TGCAGTCTGGCGGGAGGGAGCTCCTACAATGAGCAGTTCTTC. As protein: CSLAGGSSYNEQFF.

In its sample, this clonotype was seen a few times. The chain combines TRBV7-4 with TRBJ2-1; the D gene is possibly TRBD1 (5 bases). With 5 bases removed from V and 3 bases from J, the gap between germline ends came to 17 bases. The germline gives CDR1 SGHVT, CDR2 SQSDAQ. This CDR3 contains 16 residues. CDR3 nucleotides: TGTGCCAGCAGCCTTAAGGCAGGGCCCGACTACAATGAGCAGTTCTTC. Amino acid sequence: CASSLKAGPDYNEQFF.

This clonotype was seen many times. The rearrangement links TRBV7-8 to TRBJ2-1; 9 bases match TRBD1. Germline trimming cut 6 bases from V and 4 bases from J; bases unmatched to any gene: 7. Looked up from germline, CDR1 is SGHVS and CDR2 is FQNEAQ. This CDR3 has 15 residues. The CDR3 protein is CASRPDRGNYNEQFF. The CDR3 region has the DNA TGTGCCAGCAGGCCCGACAGGGGGAATTACAATGAGCAGTTCTTC.

The table lists this clonotype with a few counts. This chain connects TRBV6-5 to TRBJ2-7; maybe TRBD2 (5 bases). The CDR3 is 14 residues long. The V gene lost 4 bases and the J gene lost 6 bases, with 16 bases spanning the gap. Per the germline V gene, CDR1 is MNHEY and CDR2 is SVGAGI. As DNA, the CDR3 is TGTGCCAGCAGTTCCCCGGACTTACCAGGCGAGCAGTACTTC. Its translation: CASSSPDLPGEQYF.

This clonotype occurred a few times. The J gene is TRBJ2-2, the V gene TRBV12-3 or TRBV12-4; D is uncertain. Trimming pared 7 bases from V and 0 bases from J, leaving 9 bases between. The CDR3 totals 14 residues. CDR3: CASKSAPNTGELFF. The CDR3 coding sequence is TGTGCCAGCAAGAGTGCCCCGAACACCGGGGAGCTGTTTTTT.

V gene TRBV5-1 combines with J gene TRBJ2-6; TRBD2 aligns across 9 bases. The CDR3 totals 17 residues. CDR1 is SGHRS and CDR2 is YFSETQ in the germline V gene. V trimming: 3 bases; J trimming: 3 bases; junction bases outside the gene matches: 7. In nucleotides, the CDR3 is TGCGCCAGCAGCTCCGCGGGGGGGCCCGTTGGGGCCAACGTCCTGACTTTC. It codes for CASSSAGGPVGANVLTF.

The V and J genes are TRBV7-2 and TRBJ2-7; no clear D gene. Germline CDR1 SGHTA, CDR2 FQGNSA. The CDR3 is made up of 13 amino acids. Deletions cut 5 bases from V and 4 bases from J, with 12 bases between. DNA for the CDR3: TGTGCCAGCAGCCCCCCCGTAAGGTACGAGCAGTACTTC. It encodes CASSPPVRYEQYF.

The chain combines TRBV27 with TRBJ2-7; the match to TRBD2 covers 8 bases. The CDR3 contains 14 residues. Unmatched junction bases numbered 6, after V lost 3 bases and J lost 5 bases. Germline values: CDR1 MNHEY, CDR2 SMNVEV (reference sequence). CDR3 sequence: CASSFSLAGHEQYF. The CDR3 DNA reads as TGTGCCAGCAGTTTCAGCCTAGCGGGCCACGAGCAGTACTTC.

This clonotype came up a few times. The gene calls are TRBV7-8 and TRBJ1-1; D gene unclear. Deletions cut 3 bases from V and 6 bases from J, with 17 bases between. The CDR3 length is 15 residues. The germline CDR1 and CDR2 sequences are SGHVS and FQNEAQ. This CDR3 is CASSFSHVILAEAFF. The CDR3, as DNA: TGTGCCAGCAGCTTTAGCCATGTCATTTTGGCTGAAGCTTTCTTT.

This sequence joins TRBV7-2 and TRBJ2-7; 9 bases agree with TRBD2. V trimming: 1 base; J trimming: 4 bases; junction bases outside the gene matches: 8. Looked up from germline, CDR1 is SGHTA and CDR2 is FQGNSA. The CDR3 runs 16 residues. The CDR3 nucleotides read TGTGCCAGCAGCTTAGTGTCGGCGGGAGGGCCTTACGAGCAGTACTTC. Translated: CASSLVSAGGPYEQYF.